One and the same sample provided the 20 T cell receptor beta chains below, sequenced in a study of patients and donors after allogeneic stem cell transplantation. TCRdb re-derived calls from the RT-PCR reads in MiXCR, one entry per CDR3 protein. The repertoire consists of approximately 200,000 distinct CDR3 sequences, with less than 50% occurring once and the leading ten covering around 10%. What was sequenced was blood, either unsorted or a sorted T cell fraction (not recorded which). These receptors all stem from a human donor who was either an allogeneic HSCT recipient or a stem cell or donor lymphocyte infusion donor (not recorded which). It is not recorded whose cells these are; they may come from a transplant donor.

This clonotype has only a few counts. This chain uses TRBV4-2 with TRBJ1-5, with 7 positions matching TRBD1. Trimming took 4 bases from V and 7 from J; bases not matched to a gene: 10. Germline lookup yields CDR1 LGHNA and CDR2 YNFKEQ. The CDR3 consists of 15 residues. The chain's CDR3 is CASSLQGGAEQPQHF. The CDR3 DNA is TGTGCCAGCAGCCTCCAAGGGGGCGCTGAACAGCCCCAGCATTTT.

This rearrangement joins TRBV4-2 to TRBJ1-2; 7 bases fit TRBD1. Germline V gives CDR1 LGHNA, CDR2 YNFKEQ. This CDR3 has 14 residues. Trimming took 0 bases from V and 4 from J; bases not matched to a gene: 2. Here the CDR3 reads CASSQEGTAYGYTF. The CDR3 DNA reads TGTGCCAGCAGCCAAGAAGGGACAGCCTATGGCTACACCTTC.

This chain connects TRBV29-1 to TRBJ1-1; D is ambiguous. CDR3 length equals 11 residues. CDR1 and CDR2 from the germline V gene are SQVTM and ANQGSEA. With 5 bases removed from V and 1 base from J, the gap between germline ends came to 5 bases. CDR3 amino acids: CSVKENTEAFF. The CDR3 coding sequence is TGCAGCGTTAAGGAGAACACTGAAGCTTTCTTT.

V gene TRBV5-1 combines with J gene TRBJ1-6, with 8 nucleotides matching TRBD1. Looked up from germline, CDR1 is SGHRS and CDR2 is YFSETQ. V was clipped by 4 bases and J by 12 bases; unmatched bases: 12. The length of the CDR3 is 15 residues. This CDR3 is CASSAAGTGIRPLHF. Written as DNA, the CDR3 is TGCGCCAGCAGCGCGGCCGGGACAGGAATTCGACCCCTCCACTTT.

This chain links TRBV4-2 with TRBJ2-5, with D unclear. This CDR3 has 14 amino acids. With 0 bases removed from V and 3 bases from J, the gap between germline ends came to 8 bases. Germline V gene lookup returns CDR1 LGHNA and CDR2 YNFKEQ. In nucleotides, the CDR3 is TGTGCCAGCAGCCAAGATCCTGGGGAAGAGACCCAGTACTTC. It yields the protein CASSQDPGEETQYF.

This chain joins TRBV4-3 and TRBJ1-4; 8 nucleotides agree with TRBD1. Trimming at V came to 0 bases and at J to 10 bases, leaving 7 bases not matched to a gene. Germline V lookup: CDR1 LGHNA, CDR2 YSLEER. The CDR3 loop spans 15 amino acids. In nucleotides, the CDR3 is TGCGCCAGCAGCCAAGAGGGGCAGGGGGCTGGAAAACTGTTTTTT. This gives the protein CASSQEGQGAGKLFF.

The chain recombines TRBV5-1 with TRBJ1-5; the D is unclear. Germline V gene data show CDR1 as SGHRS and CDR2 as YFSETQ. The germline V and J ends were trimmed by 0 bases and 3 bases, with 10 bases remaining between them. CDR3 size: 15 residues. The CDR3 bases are TGCGCCAGCAGCTTGGCGCCGGGATACAATCAGCCCCAGCATTTT. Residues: CASSLAPGYNQPQHF.

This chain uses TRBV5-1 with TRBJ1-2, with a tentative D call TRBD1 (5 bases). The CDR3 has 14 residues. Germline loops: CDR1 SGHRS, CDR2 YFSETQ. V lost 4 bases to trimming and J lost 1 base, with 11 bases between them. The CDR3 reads CASSPAGLNYGYTF. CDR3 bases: TGCGCCAGCAGCCCGGCGGGGCTTAACTATGGCTACACCTTC. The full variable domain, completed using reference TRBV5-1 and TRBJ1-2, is KAGVTQTPRYLIKTRGQQVTLSCSPISGHRSVSWYQQTPGQGLQFLFEYFSETQRNKGNFPGRFSGRQFSNSRSEMNVSTLELGDSALYLCASSPAGLNYGYTFGSGTRLTVV.

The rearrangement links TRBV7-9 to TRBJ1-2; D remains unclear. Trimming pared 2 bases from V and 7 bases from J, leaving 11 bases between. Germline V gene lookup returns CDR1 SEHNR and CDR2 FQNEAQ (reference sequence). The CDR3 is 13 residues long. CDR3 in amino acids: CASSLLGITGYTF. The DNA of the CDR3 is TGTGCCAGCAGCTTACTCGGGATCACTGGCTACACCTTC. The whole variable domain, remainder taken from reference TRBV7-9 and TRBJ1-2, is DTGVSQNPRHKITKRGQNVTFRCDPISEHNRLYWYRQTLGQGPEFLTYFQNEAQLEKSRLLSDRFSAERPKGSFSTLEIQRTEQGDSAMYLCASSLLGITGYTFGSGTRLTVV.

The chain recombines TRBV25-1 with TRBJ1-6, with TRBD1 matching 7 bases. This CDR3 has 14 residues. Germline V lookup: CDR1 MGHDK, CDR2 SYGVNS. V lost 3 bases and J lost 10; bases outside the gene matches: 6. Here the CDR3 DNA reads TGTGCCAGCAGTGAGACAGGGCTCCGATCACCCCTCCACTTT. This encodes CASSETGLRSPLHF.

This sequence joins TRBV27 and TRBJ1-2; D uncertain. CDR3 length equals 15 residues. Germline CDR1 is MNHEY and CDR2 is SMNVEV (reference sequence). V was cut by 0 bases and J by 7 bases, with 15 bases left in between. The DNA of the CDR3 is TGTGCCAGCAGTTTATCCGGGCCGAAGGCGGGTGGCTACACCTTC. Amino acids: CASSLSGPKAGGYTF.

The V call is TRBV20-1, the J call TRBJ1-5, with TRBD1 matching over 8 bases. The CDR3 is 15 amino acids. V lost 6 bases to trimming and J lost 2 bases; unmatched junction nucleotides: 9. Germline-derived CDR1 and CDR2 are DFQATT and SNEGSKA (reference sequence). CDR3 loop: CSAYRGVLGNQPQHF. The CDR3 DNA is TGCAGTGCGTACAGGGGGGTCCTAGGCAATCAGCCCCAGCATTTT.

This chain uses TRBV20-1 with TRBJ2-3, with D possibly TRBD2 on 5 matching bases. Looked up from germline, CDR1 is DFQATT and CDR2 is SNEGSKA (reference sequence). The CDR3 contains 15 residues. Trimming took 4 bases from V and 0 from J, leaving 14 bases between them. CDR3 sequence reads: CSAISLRTSTDTQYF. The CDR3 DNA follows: TGCAGTGCTATTAGCCTTCGGACTAGCACAGATACGCAGTATTTT.

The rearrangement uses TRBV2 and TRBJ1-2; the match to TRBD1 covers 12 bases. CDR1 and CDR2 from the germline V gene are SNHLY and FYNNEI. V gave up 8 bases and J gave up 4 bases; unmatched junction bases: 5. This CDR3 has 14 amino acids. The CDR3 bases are TGTGCCAGCGGAGGGACAGGGGGCAGCTATGGCTACACCTTC. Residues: CASGGTGGSYGYTF.

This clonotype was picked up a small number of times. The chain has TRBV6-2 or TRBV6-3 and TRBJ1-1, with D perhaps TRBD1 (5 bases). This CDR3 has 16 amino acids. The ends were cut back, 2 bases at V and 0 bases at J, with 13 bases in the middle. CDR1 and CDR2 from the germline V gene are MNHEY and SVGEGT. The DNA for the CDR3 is TGTGCCAGCAGTTACCTGTTCGGGGCTATGAACACTGAAGCTTTCTTT. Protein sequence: CASSYLFGAMNTEAFF.

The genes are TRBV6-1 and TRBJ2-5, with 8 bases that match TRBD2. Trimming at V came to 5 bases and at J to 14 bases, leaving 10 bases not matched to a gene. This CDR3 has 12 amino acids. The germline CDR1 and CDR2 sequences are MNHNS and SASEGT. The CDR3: CASSIPPGGDYF. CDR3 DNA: TGTGCCAGCAGTATCCCTCCGGGGGGGGATTACTTC.

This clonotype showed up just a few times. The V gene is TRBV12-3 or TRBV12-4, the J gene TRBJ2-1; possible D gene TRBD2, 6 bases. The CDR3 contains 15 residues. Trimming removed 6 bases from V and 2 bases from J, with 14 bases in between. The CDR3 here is CASRINGGTYNEQFF. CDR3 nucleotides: TGTGCCAGCAGGATAAATGGAGGGACCTACAATGAGCAGTTCTTC.

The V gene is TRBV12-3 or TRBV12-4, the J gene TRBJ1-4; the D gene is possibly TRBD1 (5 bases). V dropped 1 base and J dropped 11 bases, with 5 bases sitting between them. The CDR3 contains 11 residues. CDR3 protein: CASSLGQKLFF. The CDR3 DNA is TGTGCCAGCAGTTTAGGACAGAAACTGTTTTTT.

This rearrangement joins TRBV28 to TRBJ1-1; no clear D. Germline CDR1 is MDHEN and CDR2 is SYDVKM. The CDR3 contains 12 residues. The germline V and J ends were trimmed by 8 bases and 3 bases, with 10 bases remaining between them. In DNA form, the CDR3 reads TGTGCCAGCGCACGAGGGTACACTGAAGCTTTCTTT. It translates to CASARGYTEAFF.

CDR3 in amino acids: CASTVTLGPSGYGYTF. The CDR3 DNA reads TGTGCCAGCACCGTCACCCTCGGACCTAGTGGCTATGGCTACACCTTC. The chain has TRBV5-5 and TRBJ1-2; D remains ambiguous. The CDR3 runs 16 residues. CDR1 and CDR2 (germline): SGHKS, YYEKEE (reference sequence). V lost 6 bases and J 4 bases, leaving 22 bases between the germline ends.